Listed below are T cell receptor beta chains from one sample, sequenced in a study of shared clonotypes between healthy human individuals. Generated by immunoSEQ multiplex PCR, the TCRdb table keeps only in-frame clones and is missing some. The sample lists about 380,000 clones; approximately 97% were seen once. Sequencing input: memory CD8+ T cells sorted from blood. The source of these receptors is a young man in good health. CDR3s include the opening cysteine and the closing phenylalanine or tryptophan. Fields, in order: clone size, J gene, V gene, D gene, CDR3 DNA, CDR3 protein. The D gene is left open where the match is weak. Rows may omit the clone size; those that give it use once, few, many or a size class.

abundance: -; j_gene: TRBJ2-6; v_gene: TRBV28; d_gene: -; CDR3nt: TGTGCCAGCAGTTTAGAGGGATCTGGGGCCAACGTCCTGACTTTC; CDR3aa: CASSLEGSGANVLTF
abundance: -; j_gene: TRBJ2-3; v_gene: TRBV5-6; d_gene: -; CDR3nt: TGTGCCAGCAGCTTTCTCGGTCTAGGGGCCGTGGATACGCAGTATTTT; CDR3aa: CASSFLGLGAVDTQYF
abundance: -; j_gene: TRBJ1-5; v_gene: TRBV6-1; d_gene: -; CDR3nt: TGTGCCAGCAGTGAAGTTTTCCTAGGTGGCCAGCCCCAGCATTTT; CDR3aa: CASSEVFLGGQPQHF
abundance: -; j_gene: TRBJ2-2; v_gene: TRBV28; d_gene: -; CDR3nt: TGTGCCAGCAGTTTATTCTATTTTGCGGAAAAAGCGAACACCGGGGAGCTGTTTTTT; CDR3aa: CASSLFYFAEKANTGELFF
abundance: -; j_gene: TRBJ1-1; v_gene: TRBV10-3; d_gene: TRBD1; CDR3nt: TGTGCCATCAGTGAGTTCGGGACAGTGAACACTGAAGCTTTCTTT; CDR3aa: CAISEFGTVNTEAFF
abundance: once; j_gene: TRBJ1-5; v_gene: TRBV18; d_gene: -; CDR3nt: TGTGCCAGCTCACAGCAATATAGCAATCAGCCCCAGCATTTT; CDR3aa: CASSQQYSNQPQHF
abundance: -; j_gene: TRBJ2-5; v_gene: TRBV19; d_gene: -; CDR3nt: TGTGCCAGTAGTACCACGGGAACGGTCCAAGAGACCCAGTACTTC; CDR3aa: CASSTTGTVQETQYF
abundance: -; j_gene: TRBJ2-7; v_gene: TRBV4-1; d_gene: -; CDR3nt: TGCGCCAGCAGCCAGGGTCACGGAACCTACGAGCAGTACTTC; CDR3aa: CASSQGHGTYEQYF
abundance: -; j_gene: TRBJ1-1; v_gene: TRBV28; d_gene: TRBD1; CDR3nt: TGTGCCAGCTTCCCGACAGGGCATTGGACTGAAGCTTTCTTT; CDR3aa: CASFPTGHWTEAFF
abundance: -; j_gene: TRBJ2-6; v_gene: TRBV4-2; d_gene: -; CDR3nt: TGTGCCAGCAGCCAAGTAGGGGGCCAGGGGGGCACTGGGGCCAACGTCCTGACTTTC; CDR3aa: CASSQVGGQGGTGANVLTF
abundance: -; j_gene: TRBJ2-4; v_gene: TRBV6-5; d_gene: -; CDR3nt: TGTGCCAGCAGTTATTGTGGAAGGTGTGCAAGGAACATTCAGTACTTC; CDR3aa: CASSYCGRCARNIQYF
abundance: -; j_gene: TRBJ1-1; v_gene: TRBV10-1; d_gene: -; CDR3nt: TGCGCCAGCAGTGGACAGAACACTGAAGCTTTCTTT; CDR3aa: CASSGQNTEAFF
abundance: -; j_gene: TRBJ2-3; v_gene: TRBV11-3; d_gene: -; CDR3nt: TGTGCCAGCAGCCAAGATGGGGGGCCCACAGATACGCAGTATTTT; CDR3aa: CASSQDGGPTDTQYF
abundance: -; j_gene: TRBJ2-5; v_gene: TRBV29-1; d_gene: -; CDR3nt: TGCAGCGTTGAAGGCCCGCCATCAGGGACCCAAGAGACCCAGTACTTC; CDR3aa: CSVEGPPSGTQETQYF
abundance: -; j_gene: TRBJ1-4; v_gene: TRBV4-1; d_gene: -; CDR3nt: TGCGCCAGCAGCCAAGATCCCCTAGGTCGATGGAAACTGTTTTTT; CDR3aa: CASSQDPLGRWKLFF
abundance: -; j_gene: TRBJ2-1; v_gene: TRBV15; d_gene: -; CDR3nt: TGTGCCACCAGCAGACACAATGAGCAGTTCTTC; CDR3aa: CATSRHNEQFF
abundance: -; j_gene: TRBJ2-7; v_gene: TRBV28; d_gene: TRBD2; CDR3nt: TGTGCCAGCAAAGTAGCGGGGAGCTCCTACGAGCAGTACTTC; CDR3aa: CASKVAGSSYEQYF
abundance: -; j_gene: TRBJ2-1; v_gene: TRBV5-4; d_gene: TRBD2; CDR3nt: TGTGCCAGCAGCTTGACTAGCGGGACGGCCAATGAGCAGTTCTTC; CDR3aa: CASSLTSGTANEQFF
abundance: -; j_gene: TRBJ2-7; v_gene: TRBV13; d_gene: -; CDR3nt: TGTGCCAGCAGCCTGAAGTCCTACGAGCAGTACTTC; CDR3aa: CASSLKSYEQYF
abundance: -; j_gene: TRBJ1-4; v_gene: TRBV7-8; d_gene: -; CDR3nt: TGTGCCAGCAGCGCCTTCACAGGGTCATTTGAAAAACTGTTTTTT; CDR3aa: CASSAFTGSFEKLFF
abundance: -; j_gene: TRBJ1-1; v_gene: TRBV5-1; d_gene: TRBD1; CDR3nt: TGCGCCAGCAGCTCCGGACAGGTGGGGACTGAAGCTTTCTTT; CDR3aa: CASSSGQVGTEAFF
abundance: -; j_gene: TRBJ2-7; v_gene: TRBV25-1; d_gene: TRBD2; CDR3nt: TGTGCCAGCAGTGCCGCGCGGGGTAGCGGGACTTACTACGAGCAGTACTTC; CDR3aa: CASSAARGSGTYYEQYF
abundance: -; j_gene: TRBJ1-2; v_gene: TRBV30; d_gene: -; CDR3nt: TGTGCCTGGAGCGTTAAAGTGGACTATGGCTACACCTTC; CDR3aa: CAWSVKVDYGYTF
abundance: -; j_gene: TRBJ2-3; v_gene: TRBV2; d_gene: TRBD1; CDR3nt: TGTGCCAGCAGTGCGACCGGGACAGGGAACACAGATACGCAGTATTTT; CDR3aa: CASSATGTGNTDTQYF
abundance: -; j_gene: TRBJ2-5; v_gene: TRBV19; d_gene: TRBD1; CDR3nt: TGTGCCAGTAGTACAGGGGACAGGTTAGAAGAGACCCAGTACTTC; CDR3aa: CASSTGDRLEETQYF
abundance: -; j_gene: TRBJ2-1; v_gene: TRBV10-3; d_gene: TRBD2; CDR3nt: TGTGCCATCGGGGGAGCGGGGGCAGGCAATGAGCAGTTCTTC; CDR3aa: CAIGGAGAGNEQFF
abundance: -; j_gene: TRBJ1-4; v_gene: TRBV6-5; d_gene: -; CDR3nt: TGTGCCAGCAGTTCCGAGGGTGAAAAACTGTTTTTT; CDR3aa: CASSSEGEKLFF
abundance: once; j_gene: TRBJ1-5; v_gene: TRBV28; d_gene: -; CDR3nt: TGTGCCAGCAGTTACCTGGGGGGAATCAATCAGCCCCAGCATTTT; CDR3aa: CASSYLGGINQPQHF
abundance: -; j_gene: TRBJ2-5; v_gene: TRBV5-8; d_gene: -; CDR3nt: TGTGCCAGCAGCTGGGACTTGTACCAAGAGACCCAGTACTTC; CDR3aa: CASSWDLYQETQYF
abundance: -; j_gene: TRBJ2-1; v_gene: TRBV25-1; d_gene: -; CDR3nt: TGTGCCAGCAGCGGGAGCTCCTACAATGAGCAGTTCTTC; CDR3aa: CASSGSSYNEQFF
abundance: -; j_gene: TRBJ1-1; v_gene: TRBV19; d_gene: -; CDR3nt: TGTGCCAGTAGTATAGGGTTGTGGGGCCGCCTGAACACTGAAGCTTTCTTT; CDR3aa: CASSIGLWGRLNTEAFF
abundance: -; j_gene: TRBJ1-5; v_gene: TRBV4-2; d_gene: -; CDR3nt: TGTGCCAGCAGCCACGCCGTACGGGGGGGTAGGAATCAGCCCCAGCATTTT; CDR3aa: CASSHAVRGGRNQPQHF
abundance: -; j_gene: TRBJ2-3; v_gene: TRBV20-1; d_gene: TRBD1; CDR3nt: TGCAGTGCCAGACAGGGGATTTTCCCCCCTTTT; CDR3aa: CSARQGIFPPF
abundance: -; j_gene: TRBJ1-2; v_gene: TRBV5-6; d_gene: TRBD1; CDR3nt: TGTGCCAGCAGCCTTCAGGACAGGGGTTGGTATGGCTACACCTTC; CDR3aa: CASSLQDRGWYGYTF
abundance: -; j_gene: TRBJ2-3; v_gene: TRBV10-2; d_gene: -; CDR3nt: TGCGCCAGCAGTTCACTAGATAGCACAGATACGCAGTATTTT; CDR3aa: CASSSLDSTDTQYF
abundance: -; j_gene: TRBJ1-5; v_gene: TRBV11-3; d_gene: TRBD1; CDR3nt: TGTGCCAGCAGTCATACAGGGGGAAATCAGCCCCAGCATTTT; CDR3aa: CASSHTGGNQPQHF
abundance: -; j_gene: TRBJ2-7; v_gene: TRBV18; d_gene: -; CDR3nt: TGTGCCAGCTCACCAATCCAGGGAGACGAGCAGTACTTC; CDR3aa: CASSPIQGDEQYF
abundance: -; j_gene: TRBJ2-7; v_gene: TRBV27; d_gene: TRBD2; CDR3nt: TGTGCCAGCAGTTTCACTAGCGGGAGCTCCTACGAGCAGTACTTC; CDR3aa: CASSFTSGSSYEQYF
abundance: -; j_gene: TRBJ1-2; v_gene: TRBV29-1; d_gene: TRBD1; CDR3nt: TGCAGCGTTGATAGACAGGGGACCTATGGCTACACCTTC; CDR3aa: CSVDRQGTYGYTF
abundance: -; j_gene: TRBJ2-2; v_gene: TRBV4-2; d_gene: -; CDR3nt: TGTGCCAGCAGCCAAGAAGGCGGGGCCTCGAGGGCCGGGGAGCTGTTTTTT; CDR3aa: CASSQEGGASRAGELFF
abundance: -; j_gene: TRBJ1-5; v_gene: TRBV15; d_gene: -; CDR3nt: TGTGCCACCAGCAGCAGGGGCTGGGGGGAGCCCCAGCATTTT; CDR3aa: CATSSRGWGEPQHF
abundance: -; j_gene: TRBJ2-3; v_gene: TRBV7-9; d_gene: -; CDR3nt: TGTGCCAGCAGCTTAGGAGGCGGAAGAGGCACAGATACGCAGTATTTT; CDR3aa: CASSLGGGRGTDTQYF
abundance: -; j_gene: TRBJ2-1; v_gene: TRBV27; d_gene: -; CDR3nt: TGTGCCAGCAGGAGTCACTCCTACAATGAGCAGTTCTTC; CDR3aa: CASRSHSYNEQFF
abundance: -; j_gene: TRBJ1-2; v_gene: TRBV29-1; d_gene: -; CDR3nt: TGCAGCGTTAGAGGGGACTATGGCTACACCTTC; CDR3aa: CSVRGDYGYTF
abundance: -; j_gene: TRBJ2-3; v_gene: TRBV15; d_gene: TRBD2; CDR3nt: TGTGCCACCAGCAGAGATTCCTTAGCGGGAGGGCGGCATACGCAGTATTTT; CDR3aa: CATSRDSLAGGRHTQYF
abundance: -; j_gene: TRBJ2-7; v_gene: TRBV5-1; d_gene: -; CDR3nt: TGCGCCAGCAGCTTGTCCAGATCCTACGAGCAGTACTTC; CDR3aa: CASSLSRSYEQYF
abundance: -; j_gene: TRBJ2-3; v_gene: TRBV5-1; d_gene: -; CDR3nt: TGCGCCAGCAGCTTGGTCCGAGGGCGCACAGATACGCAGTATTTT; CDR3aa: CASSLVRGRTDTQYF
abundance: once; j_gene: TRBJ2-1; v_gene: TRBV2; d_gene: -; CDR3nt: TGTGCCAGCAGTGAACGAGGGTGGGGCTCCTACAATGAGCAGTTCTTC; CDR3aa: CASSERGWGSYNEQFF